A single sample is the source of the 17 T cell receptor beta chains below, sequenced in a study of pediatric ulcerative colitis. Generated by immunoSEQ multiplex PCR, the TCRdb table keeps only in-frame clones and is missing some. The sample includes about 64,000 clones, around four fifths of them seen just once. Sequencing was performed on blood. Every receptor here comes from a boy younger than 18 with moderate ulcerative colitis.

The chain carries TRBV10-1 and TRBJ1-4; D call uncertain. V dropped 0 bases and J dropped 14 bases, with 16 bases sitting between them. The germline gives CDR1 WNHNN, CDR2 SYGVQD (reference sequence). The CDR3 sequence is 14 residues long. The CDR3 bases are TGCGCCAGCAGTGAGTCGAGACGGGGATCCCGCCTGTTTTTT. Translated: CASSESRRGSRLFF.

The chain has TRBV29-1 and TRBJ1-1, with a weak D call TRBD1 (6 bases). CDR1 and CDR2 from the germline V gene are SQVTM and ANQGSEA. Trimming took off 7 bases at V and 5 bases at J, with 14 bases between the two ends. The CDR3 is made up of 12 amino acids. CDR3: CSAGGQGTEAFF. In nucleotides, the CDR3 is TGCAGCGCGGGGGGGCAGGGGACTGAAGCTTTCTTT.

J is TRBJ1-6 and V is TRBV5-1; D is uncertain. The germline V and J ends were trimmed by 4 bases and 7 bases, with 15 bases remaining between them. The CDR3 loop spans 15 amino acids. Germline V gives CDR1 SGHRS, CDR2 YFSETQ. CDR3 nucleotides: TGCGCCAGCAGCACCTACGGGGATATAAATTCACCCCTCCACTTT. Its translation is CASSTYGDINSPLHF.

This chain links TRBV7-9 with TRBJ1-5, with 7 bases identical to TRBD1. After removal of 6 bases from V and 7 bases from J, the junction contained 3 bases not matched to a gene. The CDR3 is 12 residues long. Germline CDR1 is SEHNR and CDR2 is FQNEAQ (reference sequence). CDR3 DNA sequence: TGTGCCAGCAGTCTAGGGGGCCAGCCCCAGCATTTT. Its protein product is CASSLGGQPQHF.

The chain carries TRBV6-1 and TRBJ1-3, with no clear D. The CDR3 loop spans 15 amino acids. Germline lookup yields CDR1 MNHNS and CDR2 SASEGT. The V and J ends lost 2 bases and 3 bases respectively, with 11 bases between them. The CDR3 here is CASSELLAGGNTIYF. CDR3 coding DNA: TGTGCCAGCAGTGAACTGTTGGCAGGTGGAAACACCATATATTTT.

This clone was detected only a few times. The chain combines TRBV4-3 with TRBJ1-1; D unresolved. V lost 1 base, J lost 1 base, and 10 bases lay in between. Germline CDR1 is LGHNA and CDR2 is YSLEER. The CDR3 has 15 amino acids. The DNA of the CDR3 is TGCGCCAGCAGCCAAGTTAAGCGAGGGAACACTGAAGCTTTCTTT. It codes for CASSQVKRGNTEAFF.

The chain combines TRBV10-2 with TRBJ1-2; D remains unclear. Looked up from germline, CDR1 is WSHSY and CDR2 is SAAADI. The CDR3 has 11 amino acids. V was pared by 3 bases and J by 8 bases, with 7 bases between. DNA of the CDR3: TGCGCCAGCAGTGAAGCGGGGGGCTACACCTTC. Translation: CASSEAGGYTF.

CDR3 residues: CASKDGNYGYTF. The CDR3 bases are TGTGCCAGCAAGGACGGTAACTATGGCTACACCTTC. This sequence joins TRBV2 and TRBJ1-2; D unclear. V was cut by 7 bases and J by 1 base, with 7 bases left in between. The CDR3 is 12 amino acids. Looked up from germline, CDR1 is SNHLY and CDR2 is FYNNEI.

The V gene is TRBV15, the J gene TRBJ2-5; D gene ambiguous. Germline V CDR1 and CDR2: LNHNV, YYDKDF (reference sequence). This CDR3 comprises 14 residues. V lost 5 bases to trimming and J lost 0 bases, with 10 bases between them. This CDR3 is CATSQEGNQETQYF. Here the CDR3 DNA reads TGTGCCACCAGCCAAGAAGGAAACCAAGAGACCCAGTACTTC.

In this sample, this clone turned up a few times. The chain is built from TRBV11-2 and TRBJ1-1, with D uncertain. Germline CDR1 reads SGHAT; CDR2 reads FQNNGV. This CDR3 has 14 amino acids. Trimming pared 0 bases from V and 6 bases from J, leaving 11 bases between. The CDR3 loop is CASSLDPYRAEAFF. The CDR3 DNA is TGTGCCAGCAGCTTAGACCCTTATAGGGCTGAAGCTTTCTTT.

V and J are TRBV28 and TRBJ1-3, with D hard to call. This CDR3 contains 14 residues. Trimming took 4 bases from V and 0 from J, leaving 7 bases between them. Germline V gives CDR1 MDHEN, CDR2 SYDVKM. In nucleotides, the CDR3 is TGTGCCAGCAGTTCCCAATTCTCTGGAAACACCATATATTTT. Amino acids: CASSSQFSGNTIYF.

The chain recombines TRBV4-1 with TRBJ2-3, with TRBD1 matching over 8 bases. Germline CDR1 MGHRA, CDR2 YSYEKL. The CDR3 is 16 residues long. V lost 3 bases, J lost 1 base, and 6 bases stayed unmatched. The CDR3 DNA reads TGCGCCAGCAGCCAGGGAGACAGGGGTGGCACAGATACGCAGTATTTT. Protein product: CASSQGDRGGTDTQYF.

The rearrangement joins TRBV7-2 to TRBJ1-2, with 9 bases identical to TRBD1. Germline loops: CDR1 SGHTA, CDR2 FQGNSA. This CDR3 has 15 amino acids. The junction had 5 bases not matched to a gene; V was cut back by 5 bases and J by 1 base. For the CDR3, the DNA is TGTGCCAGCAGCGCCCGGGACAGGGTTAACTATGGCTACACCTTC. Translated: CASSARDRVNYGYTF. Full variable domain (remainder filled in from reference TRBV7-2 and TRBJ1-2): GAGVSQSPSNKVTEKGKDVELRCDPISGHTALYWYRQSLGQGLEFLIYFQGNSAPDKSGLPSDRFSAERTGGSVSTLTIQRTQQEDSAVYLCASSARDRVNYGYTFGSGTRLTVV.

The chain carries TRBV7-6 and TRBJ2-6, with D maybe TRBD1 (6 bases). CDR1 SGHVS and CDR2 FNYEAQ come from the germline V gene. The CDR3 totals 20 residues. The ends were cut back, 5 bases at V and 0 bases at J, with 23 bases in the middle. CDR3 bases: TGTGCCAGCAGCGCCCGACCCCCCGGGACACCTAGCTCTGGGGCCAACGTCCTGACTTTC. Translating gives CASSARPPGTPSSGANVLTF.

The chain's CDR3 is CAISEWGGDQETQYF. For the CDR3, the DNA is TGTGCCATCAGTGAGTGGGGAGGGGACCAAGAGACCCAGTACTTC. The rearrangement joins TRBV10-3 to TRBJ2-5; 7 bases are shared with TRBD2. The CDR3 extends over 15 amino acids. Per germline, CDR1 ENHRY and CDR2 SYGVKD. V lost 1 base and J lost 0; bases outside the gene matches: 2.

The gene calls are TRBV4-2 and TRBJ1-4; D uncertain. This CDR3 is 15 amino acids long. V lost 3 bases, J lost 6 bases, and 14 bases lay in between. Germline assignment: CDR1 LGHNA and CDR2 YNFKEQ. DNA of the CDR3: TGTGCCAGCAGCCATACAGCCTCAATAGATGAAAAACTGTTTTTT. Its translation: CASSHTASIDEKLFF.

The rearrangement uses TRBV7-9 and TRBJ1-1; tentatively, D is TRBD1 (5 bases). Germline loops: CDR1 SEHNR, CDR2 FQNEAQ (reference sequence). The CDR3 contains 14 residues. Trimming took off 5 bases at V and 4 bases at J, with 14 bases between the two ends. This CDR3 reads CASSPIRDFTEAFF. The DNA for the CDR3 is TGTGCCAGCAGCCCTATCCGGGACTTCACTGAAGCTTTCTTT. The entire variable domain, with the rest obtained from reference TRBV7-9 and TRBJ1-1, is as follows: DTGVSQNPRHKITKRGQNVTFRCDPISEHNRLYWYRQTLGQGPEFLTYFQNEAQLEKSRLLSDRFSAERPKGSFSTLEIQRTEQGDSAMYLCASSPIRDFTEAFFGQGTRLTVV.